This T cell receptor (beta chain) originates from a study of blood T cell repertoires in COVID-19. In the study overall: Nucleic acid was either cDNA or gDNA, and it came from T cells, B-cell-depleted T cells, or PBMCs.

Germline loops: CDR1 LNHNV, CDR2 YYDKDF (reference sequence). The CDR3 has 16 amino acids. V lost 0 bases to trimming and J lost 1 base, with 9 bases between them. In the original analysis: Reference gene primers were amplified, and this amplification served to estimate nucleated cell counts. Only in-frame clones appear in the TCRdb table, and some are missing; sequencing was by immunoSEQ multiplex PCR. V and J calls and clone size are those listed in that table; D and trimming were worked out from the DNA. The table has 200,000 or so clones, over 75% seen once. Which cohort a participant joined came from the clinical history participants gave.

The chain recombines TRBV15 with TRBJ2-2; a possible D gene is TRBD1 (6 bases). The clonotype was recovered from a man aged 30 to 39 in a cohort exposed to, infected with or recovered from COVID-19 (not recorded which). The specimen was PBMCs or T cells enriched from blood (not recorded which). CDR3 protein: CATSRDRGQNTGELFF. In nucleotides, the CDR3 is TGTGCCACCAGCAGAGATCGGGGACAGAACACCGGGGAGCTGTTTTTT.